This entry lists 15 T cell receptor beta chains sequenced from one sample in a study of Ad26.COV2.S vaccination and SARS-CoV-2 variants. Treatment specified: approximately 18 received Ad26.COV2.S at low or high dose, single or two shots; about 5 received placebo; per-sample allocation not given. Samples analyzed were those drawn on day 63 after the first vaccine or placebo injection. Measured with immunoSEQ multiplex PCR; TCRdb has only the in-frame clones, and not every one. The table has 250,000 to 300,000 clones, around 87% seen once. This specimen consisted of peripheral blood, obtained in a trial of Ad26.COV2.S vaccine versus placebo. These receptors were taken from a person between 18 and 65 years old who received the Ad26.COV2.S COVID-19 vaccine or a placebo.

The chain combines TRBV27 with TRBJ2-7, with 10 bases lining up with TRBD1. The V and J ends lost 5 bases and 2 bases, in that order; junction bases with no gene match: 9. This CDR3 region has 16 residues. CDR1 and CDR2 from the germline V gene are MNHEY and SMNVEV (reference sequence). CDR3 sequence reads: CASSTRQTGGAYEQYF. The CDR3 DNA is TGTGCCAGCAGTACACGACAGACAGGGGGCGCCTACGAGCAGTACTTC.

The chain is built from TRBV5-1 and TRBJ2-1; maybe TRBD1 (6 bases). The CDR3 loop spans 14 amino acids. The V and J ends lost 2 bases and 9 bases respectively, with 15 bases between them. Looked up from germline, CDR1 is SGHRS and CDR2 is YFSETQ. The CDR3 DNA sequence: TGCGCCAGCAGCTTACGAAGGGGGTTGAGTGAGCAGTTCTTC. Translation gives CASSLRRGLSEQFF. The full variable domain, completed using reference TRBV5-1 and TRBJ2-1, is KAGVTQTPRYLIKTRGQQVTLSCSPISGHRSVSWYQQTPGQGLQFLFEYFSETQRNKGNFPGRFSGRQFSNSRSEMNVSTLELGDSALYLCASSLRRGLSEQFFGPGTRLTVL.

In the case of this clone: The sample has other DNA sequences that encode this CDR3 too. V usage is TRBV7-2 and J usage is TRBJ1-1, with 7 positions matching TRBD1. Germline trimming cut 4 bases from V and 3 bases from J; bases unmatched to any gene: 2. Germline V lookup: CDR1 SGHTA, CDR2 FQGNSA. The CDR3 length is 13 residues. For the CDR3, the DNA is TGTGCCAGCAGCTCCCAGGGGGACACTGAAGCTTTCTTT. Protein sequence: CASSSQGDTEAFF.

The chain recombines TRBV5-1 with TRBJ1-3, with a tentative D call TRBD1 (5 bases). The V end was cut by 0 bases, the J end by 0 bases, with 7 bases between. This CDR3 spans 15 amino acids. In germline, CDR1 is SGHRS, CDR2 YFSETQ. CDR3 nucleotides: TGCGCCAGCAGCTTGGATACAGGCTCTGGAAACACCATATATTTT. Residues: CASSLDTGSGNTIYF.

This sequence joins TRBV5-6 and TRBJ2-1; D may correspond to TRBD1 or TRBD2 (5 bases each). CDR1 is SGHDT, CDR2 YYEEEE, per germline. CDR3 size: 16 residues. V lost 3 bases and J lost 4, with 17 bases in between. The CDR3 sequence: CASSSASRGGYNEQFF. CDR3 DNA: TGTGCCAGCAGCTCAGCTAGTCGGGGCGGATACAATGAGCAGTTCTTC.

This clone appeared a single time. This CDR3 reads CASSQELGTSGANEQFF. The DNA for the CDR3 is TGCGCCAGCAGCCAAGAACTCGGGACTAGCGGGGCTAATGAGCAGTTCTTC. The rearrangement links TRBV4-3 to TRBJ2-1; 13 bases fit TRBD2. CDR1 is LGHNA and CDR2 is YSLEER in the germline V gene. This CDR3 spans 17 amino acids. V dropped 0 bases and J dropped 7; count of bases not matched to a gene: 6.

This sequence joins TRBV9 and TRBJ1-1; D call uncertain. Trimming took off 3 bases at V and 4 bases at J, with 16 bases between the two ends. This CDR3 has 15 amino acids. Germline V gene data show CDR1 as SGDLS and CDR2 as YYNGEE. CDR3 sequence (DNA): TGTGCCAGCAGCGCCCGAAGCCAGACGAGCACTGAAGCTTTCTTT. Translated, it gives CASSARSQTSTEAFF.

This rearrangement joins TRBV6-6 to TRBJ1-2; D gene uncertain. The CDR3 consists of 14 residues. Per the germline V gene, CDR1 is MNHNY and CDR2 is SVGAGI (reference sequence). Trimming took 3 bases from V and 8 from J, leaving 16 bases between them. The DNA for the CDR3 is TGTGCCAGCAGTTATAGTCTCCTCTCGGGGGGCTACACCTTC. Protein sequence: CASSYSLLSGGYTF.

V is TRBV19 and J is TRBJ1-3, with no clear D. V lost 2 bases and J lost 0, with 5 bases in between. The germline gives CDR1 LNHDA, CDR2 SQIVND (reference sequence). The CDR3 spans 14 residues. The CDR3 DNA is TGTGCCAGTAGTATACTGGGCTCTGGAAACACCATATATTTT. This encodes CASSILGSGNTIYF.

The chain is built from TRBV14 and TRBJ2-2; D gene uncertain. CDR1 SGHDN and CDR2 FVKESK come from the germline V gene. Trimming pared 4 bases from V and 2 bases from J, leaving 11 bases between. This CDR3 has 15 residues. CDR3 nucleotide sequence: TGTGCCAGCAGCCCCCGGTCACGTAACACCGGGGAGCTGTTTTTT. It specifies CASSPRSRNTGELFF.

On this clone itself: The sample carries other DNA sequences with the same CDR3. V is TRBV5-1 and J is TRBJ2-2, with TRBD1 identical over 7 bases. The CDR3 is made up of 14 amino acids. Germline values: CDR1 SGHRS, CDR2 YFSETQ. V trimming: 4 bases; J trimming: 3 bases; junction bases outside the gene matches: 3. The CDR3 DNA reads as TGCGCCAGCAGCCTGCAGGGGGACACCGGGGAGCTGTTTTTT. The encoded protein is CASSLQGDTGELFF.

V is TRBV2 and J is TRBJ2-3; D is perhaps TRBD1 or TRBD2 (7 bases each). V lost 8 bases and J lost 15, with 21 bases in between. Germline V gives CDR1 SNHLY, CDR2 FYNNEI. The CDR3 extends over 12 amino acids. The CDR3 bases are TGTGCCAGCGGACCCCAGCGGGACAGATACTATTTT. Protein product: CASGPQRDRYYF.

The V call is TRBV5-1, the J call TRBJ1-1; D might be TRBD1 (5 bases). Trimming cost V 4 bases and J 3 bases, with 13 bases left between them. CDR1 is SGHRS, CDR2 YFSETQ, per germline. There are 14 residues in the CDR3. DNA of the CDR3: TGCGCCAGCAGCGAAATAGGGGTTTACACTGAAGCTTTCTTT. Translating gives CASSEIGVYTEAFF. The whole variable domain, remainder taken from reference TRBV5-1 and TRBJ1-1, is KAGVTQTPRYLIKTRGQQVTLSCSPISGHRSVSWYQQTPGQGLQFLFEYFSETQRNKGNFPGRFSGRQFSNSRSEMNVSTLELGDSALYLCASSEIGVYTEAFFGQGTRLTVV.

The chain has TRBV27 and TRBJ2-1, with 11 bases fitting TRBD2. The CDR3 has 18 residues. The ends lost 1 base at V and 10 bases at J; junction bases unmatched: 15. Germline loops: CDR1 MNHEY, CDR2 SMNVEV (reference sequence). The CDR3 coding sequence is TGTGCCAGCAGTTTATACCACCCCCGGGGGACTAGCGGCTTAGAGCAGTTCTTC. Translating it yields CASSLYHPRGTSGLEQFF.

Only one count was recorded for this clone. The genes are TRBV11-2 and TRBJ2-3; TRBD1 matches at 8 bases. V was pared by 3 bases and J by 2 bases, with 13 bases of the junction left unmatched. Per the germline V gene, CDR1 is SGHAT and CDR2 is FQNNGV. The length of the CDR3 is 18 residues. The CDR3 region has the DNA TGTGCCAGCAGCTTCTCTGTTACAGGGGGAGCGCACACAGATACGCAGTATTTT. This gives the protein CASSFSVTGGAHTDTQYF.